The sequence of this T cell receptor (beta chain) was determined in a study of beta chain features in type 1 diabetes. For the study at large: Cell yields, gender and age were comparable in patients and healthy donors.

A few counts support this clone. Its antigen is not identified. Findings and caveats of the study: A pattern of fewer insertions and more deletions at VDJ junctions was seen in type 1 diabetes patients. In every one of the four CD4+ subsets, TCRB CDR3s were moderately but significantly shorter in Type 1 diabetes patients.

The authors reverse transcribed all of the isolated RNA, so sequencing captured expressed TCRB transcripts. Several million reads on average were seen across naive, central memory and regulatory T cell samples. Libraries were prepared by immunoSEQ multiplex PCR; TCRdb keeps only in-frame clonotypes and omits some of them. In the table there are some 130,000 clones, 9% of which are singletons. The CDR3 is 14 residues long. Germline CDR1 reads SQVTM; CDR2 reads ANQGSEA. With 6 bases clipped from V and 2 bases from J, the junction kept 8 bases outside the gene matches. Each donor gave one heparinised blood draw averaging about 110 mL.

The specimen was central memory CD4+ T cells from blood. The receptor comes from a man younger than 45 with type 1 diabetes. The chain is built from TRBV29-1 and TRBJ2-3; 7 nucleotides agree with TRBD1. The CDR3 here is CSVIQGLHTDTQYF. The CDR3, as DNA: TGCAGCGTGATACAGGGGCTGCACACAGATACGCAGTATTTT.